Presented here are 25 T cell receptor beta chains from one specimen sequenced in a study of blood T cell repertoires in COVID-19 (dated by TCRdb to the early 2020s). The library was made by the immunoSEQ multiplex PCR assay. Imported from immuneACCESS, the table was reduced by TCRdb to in-frame sequences with V and J called. These copies leave out some clones; in studies compared against another copy, an unresolved V gene accounts for under half, and the cause of the remainder is not known. Across this sample there are over 400,000 clones, with 85% to 90% seen only once. About 8% of the sample rests with the top ten. The sample taken for sequencing was peripheral blood. These receptors were obtained from a woman aged 45-65 years with COVID-19, enrolled during active disease.

The chain employs TRBV29-1 and TRBJ2-3; D uncertain. V was trimmed by 4 bases and J by 0 bases, leaving 8 bases between them. Germline assignment: CDR1 SQVTM and CDR2 ANQGSEA. The CDR3 spans 13 residues. CDR3 DNA: TGCAGCGTTGGGCCATTCAGCACAGATACGCAGTATTTT. Protein sequence: CSVGPFSTDTQYF.

This sequence joins TRBV6-5 and TRBJ1-2, with no clear D. Per germline, CDR1 MNHEY and CDR2 SVGAGI. The V end lost 6 bases, the J end lost 1 base, and 15 bases lay between the germline ends. The CDR3 spans 15 residues. CDR3: CASSGGQYDNYGYTF. As DNA, the CDR3 is TGTGCCAGCAGCGGCGGGCAGTACGATAACTATGGCTACACCTTC.

This chain joins TRBV11-1 and TRBJ2-3; D possibly corresponds to TRBD2 (7 bases). The germline gives CDR1 SGHAT, CDR2 FQDESV (reference sequence). V lost 5 bases and J lost 0, with 12 bases in between. This CDR3 comprises 15 residues. The CDR3: CASSLGGPSTDTQYF. DNA for the CDR3: TGTGCCAGCAGCCTCGGGGGGCCTAGCACAGATACGCAGTATTTT.

The DNA for the CDR3 is TGTGCCAGCAGCCAAGAGACATCGATGAACACTGAAGCTTTCTTT. Amino acid sequence: CASSQETSMNTEAFF. This chain joins TRBV4-2 and TRBJ1-1; D unclear. The germline V gene has CDR1 LGHNA and CDR2 YNFKEQ. The CDR3 totals 15 residues. Trimming stripped 0 bases from V and 0 bases from J, with 8 bases between.

This chain joins TRBV3-1 (or the pseudogene TRBV3-2) and TRBJ2-7, with D perhaps TRBD1 (6 bases). CDR1 is LGHDT, CDR2 YNNKEL, per germline (reference sequence). The CDR3 has 14 amino acids. V lost 4 bases and J lost 6, with 16 bases in between. The CDR3 bases are TGTGCCAGCAGCCTTCGGACAGACTTCGCCGAGCAGTACTTC. Protein: CASSLRTDFAEQYF.

This chain connects TRBV19 to TRBJ1-1, with D possibly being TRBD1 (5 bases). CDR3 length: 16 amino acids. Germline CDR1 is LNHDA and CDR2 is SQIVND (reference sequence). V lost 3 bases, J lost 4 bases, and 18 bases lay in between. The CDR3 loop is CASSMRDPGHATEAFF. The CDR3 region has the DNA TGTGCCAGTAGTATGCGGGACCCCGGGCACGCCACTGAAGCTTTCTTT.

The chain combines TRBV27 with TRBJ2-7; D unresolved. CDR3 length equals 14 residues. Per germline, CDR1 MNHEY and CDR2 SMNVEV (reference sequence). Trimming stripped 4 bases from V and 4 bases from J, with 14 bases between. The CDR3 region has the DNA TGTGCCAGCAGTTCAAACGGCGGATTGTACGAGCAGTACTTC. Encoded protein: CASSSNGGLYEQYF.

This rearrangement joins TRBV24-1 to TRBJ1-1; D is ambiguous. The CDR3 length is 12 residues. Germline CDR1 and CDR2: KGHDR and SFDVKD. Trimming left V 5 bases short and J 1 base short, with 4 bases between. CDR3 in DNA: TGTGCCACCAGTGGGCCGAACACTGAAGCTTTCTTT. Its protein is CATSGPNTEAFF.

The V call is TRBV7-9, the J call TRBJ1-2; D is perhaps TRBD1 (5 bases). Trimming removed 0 bases from V and 8 bases from J, with 10 bases in between. The CDR3 sequence is 13 residues long. Per germline, CDR1 SEHNR and CDR2 FQNEAQ (reference sequence). CDR3 nucleotide sequence: TGTGCCAGCAGCTTAGCCACAGGTGAAGGCTACACCTTC. This translates into CASSLATGEGYTF.

The gene calls are TRBV6-4 and TRBJ2-3, with 7 nucleotides matching TRBD2. J gave up 3 bases and V 0 bases, and 3 bases lay outside the gene matches. Per the germline V gene, CDR1 is MRHNA and CDR2 is SNTAGT. The CDR3 is made up of 15 amino acids. The CDR3 nucleotides are TGTGCCAGCAGTGACTCGGCGGGGGAGACAGATACGCAGTATTTT. This codes for CASSDSAGETDTQYF.

This rearrangement joins TRBV6-1 to TRBJ2-1, with 12 bases lining up with TRBD2. In germline, CDR1 is MNHNS, CDR2 SASEGT. J lost 7 bases, V lost 4 bases, and 8 bases had no gene match. The CDR3 extends over 16 amino acids. CDR3 in DNA: TGTGCCAGCAGTGTTCTAGCGGGGGGGCCTAGGAATGAGCAGTTCTTC. This encodes CASSVLAGGPRNEQFF.

V usage is TRBV10-3 and J usage is TRBJ1-4; 8 bases map to TRBD1. CDR1 is ENHRY, CDR2 SYGVKD, per germline. CDR3 size: 16 residues. V lost 0 bases and J lost 3; bases outside the gene matches: 3. CDR3 amino acids: CAISESRGRANEKLFF. The CDR3 DNA follows: TGTGCCATCAGTGAGTCCAGGGGGCGCGCTAATGAAAAACTGTTTTTT.

V gene TRBV19 combines with J gene TRBJ1-2, with a tentative D call TRBD1 (6 bases). V was shortened by 8 bases and J by 6 bases, with 19 bases between the two germline ends. Germline CDR1 reads LNHDA; CDR2 reads SQIVND (reference sequence). This CDR3 is built from 14 residues. The CDR3: CASSSPTGWDGYTF. CDR3 nucleotides: TGTGCCAGTTCTTCCCCGACAGGTTGGGATGGCTACACCTTC.

The rearrangement uses TRBV11-1 and TRBJ2-1; 9 nucleotides line up with TRBD1. Germline V CDR1 and CDR2: SGHAT, FQDESV (reference sequence). V lost 4 bases and J lost 6; bases outside the gene matches: 10. This CDR3 is 16 amino acids long. CDR3 protein: CASSSSKTGGSNEQFF. Here the CDR3 DNA reads TGTGCCAGCAGCTCCTCCAAGACAGGGGGGAGCAATGAGCAGTTCTTC. The full variable domain, its missing parts supplied by reference TRBV11-1 and TRBJ2-1, is EAEVAQSPRYKITEKSQAVAFWCDPISGHATLYWYRQILGQGPELLVQFQDESVVDDSQLPKDRFSAERLKGVDSTLKIQPAELGDSAMYLCASSSSKTGGSNEQFFGPGTRLTVL.

This chain joins TRBV29-1 and TRBJ2-7; no clear D. The germline V and J ends were trimmed by 6 bases and 7 bases, with 16 bases remaining between them. Looked up from germline, CDR1 is SQVTM and CDR2 is ANQGSEA. The CDR3 is made up of 12 amino acids. The CDR3 nucleotides read TGCAGCGTCGCCGACACCACTTGGGAGCAGTACTTC. Its protein product is CSVADTTWEQYF.

The gene calls are TRBV27 and TRBJ1-2; no firm D call. The germline V gene encodes CDR1 MNHEY and CDR2 SMNVEV (reference sequence). There are 13 residues in the CDR3. Trimming removed 6 bases at V and 6 bases at J, with 14 bases between. CDR3 region: CASSPARRDGYTF. As DNA, the CDR3 is TGTGCCAGCAGCCCGGCCAGGCGGGATGGCTACACCTTC.

This rearrangement joins TRBV9 to TRBJ2-1, with a tentative D call TRBD2 (7 bases). This CDR3 region has 16 residues. V was clipped by 0 bases and J by 7 bases, with 17 bases between them. CDR1 is SGDLS, CDR2 YYNGEE, per germline. The CDR3 DNA is TGTGCCAGCAGCGTAGATGCGTTAGGGGGAGGGAATGAGCAGTTCTTC. Its translation: CASSVDALGGGNEQFF.

The chain employs TRBV3-1 (or the pseudogene TRBV3-2) and TRBJ2-3; the match to TRBD2 covers 9 bases. Germline assignment: CDR1 LGHDT and CDR2 YNNKEL (reference sequence). The CDR3 sequence is 16 residues long. V was pared by 6 bases and J by 0 bases, with 7 bases of the junction left unmatched. The CDR3 DNA reads as TGTGCCAGCAGTCGCCGAAGCGGGGGGAGCACAGATACGCAGTATTTT. Translated: CASSRRSGGSTDTQYF.

The chain joins TRBV6-5 to TRBJ1-1, with TRBD1 as a possible D gene (5 bases). Germline loops: CDR1 MNHEY, CDR2 SVGAGI. This CDR3 spans 12 amino acids. V was shortened by 6 bases and J by 5 bases, with 10 bases between the two germline ends. For the CDR3, the DNA is TGTGCCAGCAGGCAGGGCTTGACTGAAGCTTTCTTT. Its translation is CASRQGLTEAFF.

V gene TRBV28 combines with J gene TRBJ2-7, with a weak D call TRBD1 (6 bases). This CDR3 contains 14 residues. The germline V and J ends were trimmed by 3 bases and 0 bases, with 9 bases remaining between them. Looked up from germline, CDR1 is MDHEN and CDR2 is SYDVKM. CDR3 loop: CASSFTGSSYEQYF. DNA of the CDR3: TGTGCCAGCAGTTTCACAGGGAGCTCCTACGAGCAGTACTTC.

J is TRBJ2-7 and V is TRBV14; 8 nucleotides match TRBD1. Losses at the gene ends were 5 bases for V and 6 bases for J; bases not matched to a gene: 9. This CDR3 contains 14 residues. CDR1 is SGHDN, CDR2 FVKESK, per germline. This chain's CDR3 is CASSYFGTGSEQYF. In DNA, the CDR3 is TGTGCCAGCAGCTACTTCGGGACAGGTTCCGAGCAGTACTTC.

The V gene is TRBV13, the J gene TRBJ1-2, with D maybe TRBD1 (5 bases). Trimming shortened V by 7 bases and J by 0 bases, and 15 bases separated the two germline ends. Germline V gene lookup returns CDR1 PRHDT and CDR2 FYEKMQ (reference sequence). The CDR3 is 15 amino acids. This chain's CDR3 is CASIRWGSSNYGYTF. The CDR3 DNA is TGTGCCAGCATAAGGTGGGGCTCTTCTAACTATGGCTACACCTTC.

The V call is TRBV7-2, the J call TRBJ2-3; D gene unclear. Germline V gives CDR1 SGHTA, CDR2 FQGNSA. The V and J ends lost 5 bases and 6 bases respectively, with 6 bases between them. This CDR3 region has 11 residues. The CDR3 region has the DNA TGTGCCAGCAGCCGCCGGGATACGCAGTATTTT. Translated: CASSRRDTQYF.

This sequence joins TRBV6-5 and TRBJ1-4, with unresolved D. V was cut by 1 base and J by 8 bases, with 8 bases left in between. Germline-derived CDR1 and CDR2 are MNHEY and SVGAGI. The CDR3 contains 13 residues. CDR3 amino acids: CASSYWGAEKLFF. The CDR3 nucleotides read TGTGCCAGCAGTTACTGGGGAGCAGAAAAACTGTTTTTT.

This chain connects TRBV13 to TRBJ1-4; 11 bases map to TRBD1. With V trimmed by 5 bases and J by 7 bases, 9 bases remained unmatched. CDR1 PRHDT and CDR2 FYEKMQ come from the germline V gene (reference sequence). The CDR3 loop spans 16 amino acids. This chain's CDR3 is CASSPGTGGSPEKLFF. CDR3 DNA sequence: TGTGCCAGCAGCCCTGGGACAGGGGGTTCCCCTGAAAAACTGTTTTTT.